The sequence of this T cell receptor (beta chain) was determined in a study of T-cell reconstitution after alpha-beta-depleted transplantation in children listed by TCRdb under 2016. Concerning the study at large: Using TCR repertoire profiling, the study quantitatively followed how T-cell immune reconstitution unfolded in children after TCRalphabeta/CD19-depleted allogeneic hematopoietic cell transplantation.

The library was produced with PCR. This sample was sequenced with an Illumina HiSeq 2500. TCR libraries were prepared with molecular barcoding, using unique molecular identifiers to normalize TCRbeta repertoire quantification. In TCRdb, the public reads were trimmed at Q25 with fastp and aligned with MiXCR, with productive beta chains retained. Records with the same CDR3 protein are collapsed into one entry carrying the most frequent genes and DNA. In this sample the table shows about 70,000 distinct CDR3 sequences, roughly 10% of which occur a single time. Together, the top ten hold 13% of the sample. General conclusions and limits of the study: Over subsequent months, a decline in hyperexpanded clone frequencies was noted, and after one year, T-cell counts and TCRbeta diversity were mostly ascribed to newly produced T cells. In some patients, the high TCRbeta diversity seen at day 60 was put down to recipient T cells and intrathymic progenitors that had survived conditioning. The apparently early alphabetaT-cell count recovery about two months after transplant was reportedly dependent on only several hundred rapidly expanded clones derived from non-depleted graft cells.

According to the study, the label for this sample's treatment or condition signals: allogeneic hematopoietic cell transplantation with graft depleted of TCRalphabeta T cells and CD19 B cells. Transplant recipients were children who received TCRalphabeta/CD19-depleted allogeneic hematopoietic cell grafts. This clonotype has at least ten counts. The target of this receptor is not known. Base qualities are not provided; no much larger clone lies one nucleotide away. From a lookup of the germline V gene, CDR1 and CDR2 are SGHAT and FQNNGV. The CDR3 measures 15 amino acids from cysteine to phenylalanine. Only the CDR3 DNA stays, 45 bases, in frame from base 1. V loses 3 bases at its end and J loses 4 bases; junction bases beyond the gene matches: 8.

The sample in question was PBMCs, obtained before TCRalphabeta/CD19-depleted stem cell transplant. This chain is built from TRBV11-2 and TRBJ2-5; the junction holds 7 bases that match TRBD2. The receptor's source is a boy between 10 and 17 years old with acute myeloid leukemia, due to receive a stem cell transplant. The CDR3 protein sequence reads: CASSFGQTGGETQYF. The base sequence is TGTGCCAGCAGCTTTGGGCAAACGGGGGGAGAGACCCAGTACTTC.